The 15 T cell receptor beta chains given below trace back to one sample, sequenced in a study of blood T cells in healthy people across ages. Sample-barcoded 5' priming and a J-beta primer mix drove a second PCR of 7 to 11 cycles. TCRdb re-derived calls from the 5' RACE reads in MiXCR, one entry per CDR3 protein. The data hold around 1,000,000 distinct CDR3 sequences, with 35% to 40% observed a single time. Sequenced: blood. These receptors were collected from a man between 18 and 35 years old in good health.

This clonotype was seen only a few times. For the CDR3, the DNA is TGTGCCAGCAGTGACTCCGGGACAGACCCTACGAGCAAGTACTTC. This gives the protein CASSDSGTDPTSKYF. The chain links TRBV6-4 to TRBJ2-7, with 7 nucleotides matching TRBD1. The trim removed 0 bases at V and 11 bases at J, leaving 13 bases unmatched. The CDR3 is 15 amino acids. Germline assignment: CDR1 MRHNA and CDR2 SNTAGT.

The J gene is TRBJ1-5, the V gene TRBV20-1; no clear D. Looked up from germline, CDR1 is DFQATT and CDR2 is SNEGSKA (reference sequence). The CDR3 consists of 16 residues. V gave up 1 base and J gave up 4 bases, with 17 bases separating them. The DNA of the CDR3 is TGCAGTGCTAGAGTTGGATCGGGAATCGGAAATCAGCCCCAGCATTTT. This gives the protein CSARVGSGIGNQPQHF.

The rearrangement joins TRBV20-1 to TRBJ2-7; possibly TRBD2 for D (6 bases). The J call is doubtful: the DNA matches TRBJ2-5 better. Germline V gene lookup returns CDR1 DFQATT and CDR2 SNEGSKA (reference sequence). This CDR3 comprises 13 residues. The CDR3 DNA reads as TGCAGTGCTAGTAGTTGGGGGGAGGAGACCCAGTACTTC. This sequence encodes CSASSWGEETQYF.

This clonotype was seen many times. The rearrangement links TRBV10-3 to TRBJ2-7, with D unresolved. The germline V and J ends were trimmed by 5 bases and 3 bases, with 8 bases remaining between them. The V gene's germline CDR1 is ENHRY and CDR2 SYGVKD. CDR3 size: 12 residues. The CDR3 sequence is CAISPNNYEQYF. CDR3 DNA sequence: TGTGCCATCAGTCCTAATAACTACGAGCAGTACTTC.

This clonotype has just one count. The chain uses TRBV5-4 and TRBJ1-4, with D possibly matching TRBD1 (5 bases). V lost 4 bases and J lost 7, with 20 bases in between. The CDR3 length is 16 residues. Germline lookup yields CDR1 SGHNT and CDR2 YYREEE (reference sequence). The CDR3 sequence: CASSVGGHSGGEKLFF. The CDR3 region has the DNA TGTGCCAGCAGCGTTGGCGGACACTCGGGCGGTGAAAAACTGTTTTTT.

This clonotype turned up a few times. The chain uses TRBV12-3 or TRBV12-4 and TRBJ1-1, with D perhaps TRBD1 (6 bases). The ends were cut back, 5 bases at V and 1 base at J, with 14 bases in the middle. The CDR3 contains 15 residues. Here the CDR3 DNA reads TGTGCCAGCAGTCTAGGGGGTGCGGAGAACACTGAAGCTTTCTTT. Translating gives CASSLGGAENTEAFF.

This chain joins TRBV9 and TRBJ2-7; no clear D gene. V lost 0 bases, J lost 1 base, and 14 bases lay in between. This CDR3 has 16 amino acids. Looked up from germline, CDR1 is SGDLS and CDR2 is YYNGEE. The CDR3 DNA reads as TGTGCCAGCAGCGTAGGTTCTTCCCGAGGTTCCTACGAGCAGTACTTC. Residues: CASSVGSSRGSYEQYF.

The chain recombines TRBV27 with TRBJ2-3, with no clear D. The CDR3 loop spans 14 amino acids. Germline CDR1 MNHEY, CDR2 SMNVEV (reference sequence). Trimming left V 6 bases short and J 5 bases short, with 15 bases between. CDR3 protein: CASSPRPTQDTQYF. The CDR3 nucleotides are TGTGCCAGCAGCCCTCGTCCGACACAAGATACGCAGTATTTT.

This clonotype has only a few counts. The chain is built from TRBV10-3 and TRBJ2-1, with TRBD1 matching 8 bases. Germline lookup yields CDR1 ENHRY and CDR2 SYGVKD. This CDR3 region has 15 residues. The CDR3 nucleotides are TGTGCGACTGGGGCAGGGGGCGCTGGGATTTGGGAGCAGTTCTTC. Protein product: CATGAGGAGIWEQFF.

This clonotype was detected a few times. The chain uses TRBV29-1 and TRBJ2-1; D possibly matches TRBD1 or TRBD2 (5 bases each). Germline CDR1 and CDR2: SQVTM and ANQGSEA. This CDR3 has 13 residues. V shed 6 bases and J shed 6 bases, with 15 bases lying between them. The CDR3 region has the DNA TGCAGCGTCGAAAGTGGGACCTCCAATGAGCAGTTCTTC. This gives the protein CSVESGTSNEQFF.

The chain employs TRBV7-2 and TRBJ2-5, with D unclear. The J call may be in error: the DNA end matches TRBJ2-1 better. Germline V gene data show CDR1 as SGHTA and CDR2 as FQGNSA. This CDR3 is 12 amino acids long. The CDR3 DNA reads TGTGCCAGCAGCTTAGCGCGAGAGACCCAGTTCTTC. This gives the protein CASSLARETQFF.

The CDR3 sequence: CASSQTNRGLGQETQFF. The CDR3 DNA sequence: TGCGCCAGCAGCCAAACAAACAGGGGGCTCGGCCAAGAGACCCAGTTCTTC. The chain carries TRBV4-1 and TRBJ2-1, with 9 bases matching TRBD1. Per the germline V gene, CDR1 is MGHRA and CDR2 is YSYEKL. CDR3 length equals 17 residues. V lost 2 bases to trimming and J lost 13 bases; unmatched junction nucleotides: 18.

In this sample, this clonotype turned up many times. The chain combines TRBV6-6 with TRBJ1-1, with D perhaps matching TRBD1 (5 bases). In germline, CDR1 is MNHNY, CDR2 SVGAGI (reference sequence). The CDR3 length is 13 residues. Trimming shortened V by 4 bases and J by 1 base, and 7 bases separated the two germline ends. The CDR3 is CASSWGGNTEAFF. DNA of the CDR3: TGTGCCAGCAGTTGGGGCGGGAACACTGAAGCTTTCTTT.

This clonotype appeared a few times. This chain connects TRBV20-1 to TRBJ2-1; maybe TRBD2 (6 bases). The CDR3 spans 12 residues. V was shortened by 8 bases and J by 5 bases, with 13 bases between the two germline ends. Per germline, CDR1 DFQATT and CDR2 SNEGSKA (reference sequence). CDR3 sequence (DNA): TGCAGTCCGAGGCGGGGTCACAATGAGCAGTTCTTC. Translated: CSPRRGHNEQFF.

The rearrangement uses TRBV15 and TRBJ2-1; D may be TRBD1 or TRBD2 (5 bases each). From germline, CDR1 is LNHNV and CDR2 YYDKDF (reference sequence). Trimming took off 4 bases at V and 4 bases at J, with 11 bases between the two ends. This CDR3 region has 14 residues. This CDR3 is CATSTGTYYNEQFF. CDR3 nucleotides: TGTGCCACCAGCACTGGGACCTATTACAATGAGCAGTTCTTC.